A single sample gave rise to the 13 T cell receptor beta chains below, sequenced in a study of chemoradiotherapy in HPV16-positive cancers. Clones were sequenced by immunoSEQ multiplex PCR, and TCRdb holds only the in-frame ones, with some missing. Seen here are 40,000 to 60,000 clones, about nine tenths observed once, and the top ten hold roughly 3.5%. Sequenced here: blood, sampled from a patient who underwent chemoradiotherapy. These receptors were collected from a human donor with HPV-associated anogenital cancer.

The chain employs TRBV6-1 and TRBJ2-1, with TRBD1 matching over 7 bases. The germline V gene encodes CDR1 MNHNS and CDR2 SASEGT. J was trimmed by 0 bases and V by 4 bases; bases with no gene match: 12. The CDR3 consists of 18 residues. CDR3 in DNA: TGTGCCAGCAGTGGACCCCCACAGGGGCGATCCTCCTACAATGAGCAGTTCTTC. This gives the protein CASSGPPQGRSSYNEQFF.

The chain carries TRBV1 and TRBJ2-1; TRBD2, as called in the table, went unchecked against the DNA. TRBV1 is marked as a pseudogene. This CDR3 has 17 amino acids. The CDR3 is CTSTPPISAGSYNEQFF. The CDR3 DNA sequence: TGCACCAGCACCCCTCCCATATCCGCGGGTTCCTACAATGAGCAGTTCTTC.

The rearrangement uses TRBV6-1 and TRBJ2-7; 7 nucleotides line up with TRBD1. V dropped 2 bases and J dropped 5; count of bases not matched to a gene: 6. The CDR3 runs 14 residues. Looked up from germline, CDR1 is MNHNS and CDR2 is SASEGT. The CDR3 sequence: CASSELGGSDEQYF. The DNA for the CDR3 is TGTGCCAGCAGTGAATTAGGGGGCAGCGACGAGCAGTACTTC.

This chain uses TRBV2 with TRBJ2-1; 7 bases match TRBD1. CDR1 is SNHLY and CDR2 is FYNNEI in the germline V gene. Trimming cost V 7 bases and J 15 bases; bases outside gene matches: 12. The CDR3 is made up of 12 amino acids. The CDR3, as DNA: TGTGCCAGCATGATCGGGACAGTCGACTGGTTCTTC. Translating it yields CASMIGTVDWFF.

The CDR3 here is CASSFVDRGPYEQYF. CDR3 bases: TGTGCCAGCAGCTTTGTAGACAGGGGGCCCTACGAGCAGTACTTC. The V and J genes are TRBV5-6 and TRBJ2-7, with 10 bases that match TRBD1. Germline V gene sequence: CDR1 SGHDT, CDR2 YYEEEE. CDR3 length: 15 amino acids. The V gene end was trimmed by 2 bases and the J gene end by 2 bases; junction bases not matched to a gene: 4.

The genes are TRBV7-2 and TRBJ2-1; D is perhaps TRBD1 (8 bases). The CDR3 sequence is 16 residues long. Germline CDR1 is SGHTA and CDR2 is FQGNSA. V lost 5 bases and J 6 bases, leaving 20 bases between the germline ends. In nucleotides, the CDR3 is TGTGCCAGCAGCAGGGAGGGGACAGGCCGAGGCAATGAGCAGTTCTTC. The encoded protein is CASSREGTGRGNEQFF.

The CDR3 region has the DNA TGTGCCAGCTCACCGCAGGGCCTACCCTCCTACGAGCAGTACTTC. Translated: CASSPQGLPSYEQYF. The V gene is TRBV18, the J gene TRBJ2-7; TRBD1 might be the D (5 bases). CDR3 length: 15 residues. Deletions cut 3 bases from V and 0 bases from J, with 12 bases between. The germline V gene encodes CDR1 KGHSH and CDR2 LQKENI.

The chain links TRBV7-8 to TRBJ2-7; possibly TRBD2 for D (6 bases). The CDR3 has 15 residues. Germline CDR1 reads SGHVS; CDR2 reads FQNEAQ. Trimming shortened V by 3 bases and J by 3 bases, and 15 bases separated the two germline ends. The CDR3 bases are TGTGCCAGCAGCTTGGGGGACTTTGCTCTCTACGAGCAGTACTTC. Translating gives CASSLGDFALYEQYF.

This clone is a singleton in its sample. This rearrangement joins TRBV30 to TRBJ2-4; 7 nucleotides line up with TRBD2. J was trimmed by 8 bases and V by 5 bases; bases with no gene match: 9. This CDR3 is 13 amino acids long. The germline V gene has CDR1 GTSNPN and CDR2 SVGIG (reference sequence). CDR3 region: CAWAKGRGDIQYF. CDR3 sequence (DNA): TGTGCCTGGGCGAAGGGTCGGGGGGACATTCAGTACTTC.

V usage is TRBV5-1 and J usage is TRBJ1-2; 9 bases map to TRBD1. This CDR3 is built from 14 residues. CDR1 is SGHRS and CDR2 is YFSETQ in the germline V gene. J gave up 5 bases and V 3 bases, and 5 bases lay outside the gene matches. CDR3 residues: CASSSSGTGYGYTF. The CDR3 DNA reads TGCGCCAGCAGCTCCTCCGGGACAGGGTATGGCTACACCTTC. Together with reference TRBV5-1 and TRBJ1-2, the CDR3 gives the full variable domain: KAGVTQTPRYLIKTRGQQVTLSCSPISGHRSVSWYQQTPGQGLQFLFEYFSETQRNKGNFPGRFSGRQFSNSRSEMNVSTLELGDSALYLCASSSSGTGYGYTFGSGTRLTVV.

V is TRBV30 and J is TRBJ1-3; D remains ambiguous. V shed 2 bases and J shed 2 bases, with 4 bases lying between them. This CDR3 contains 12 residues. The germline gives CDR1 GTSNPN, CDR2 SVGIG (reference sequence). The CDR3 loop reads CAWSLPGNTIYF. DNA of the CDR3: TGTGCCTGGAGTTTGCCTGGAAACACCATATATTTT.

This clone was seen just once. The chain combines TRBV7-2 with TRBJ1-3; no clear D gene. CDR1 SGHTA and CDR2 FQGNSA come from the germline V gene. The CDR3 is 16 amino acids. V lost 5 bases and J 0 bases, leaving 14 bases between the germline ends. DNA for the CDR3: TGTGCCAGCAGCCCAATGTATGGGAGCTCTGGAAACACCATATATTTT. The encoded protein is CASSPMYGSSGNTIYF.

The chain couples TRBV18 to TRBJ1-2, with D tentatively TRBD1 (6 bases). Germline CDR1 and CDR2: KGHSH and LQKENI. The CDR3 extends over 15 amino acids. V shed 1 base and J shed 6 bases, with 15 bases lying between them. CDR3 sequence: CASSPRPGEADGYTF. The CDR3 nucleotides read TGTGCCAGCTCACCACGGCCAGGGGAGGCGGATGGCTACACCTTC.